The source of this T cell receptor (beta chain) is a study of blood T cell repertoires in COVID-19. Per germline, CDR1 MNHEY and CDR2 SMNVEV (reference sequence). This CDR3 has 13 residues. Trimming took off 3 bases at V and 3 bases at J, with 9 bases between the two ends. TCRdb's copy holds only in-frame clones and misses some; the assay was immunoSEQ multiplex PCR. The profile shows a few hundred thousand clones, approximately 90% of them singletons. Turning to this clone: The same CDR3 is also encoded by other DNA sequences in this sample.

Cohort assignment relied on participant-reported clinical history. Exposed participants encountered a COVID-19 case during the 2 weeks preceding study entry. Material for sequencing was PBMCs or T cells enriched from blood (not recorded which). This sequence was found in a woman between 35 and 50 years old who had been exposed to COVID-19. V usage is TRBV27 and J usage is TRBJ2-7, with D hard to call. CDR3 DNA: TGTGCCAGCAGTTTTGGTCAGAACTACGAGCAGTACTTC. This encodes CASSFGQNYEQYF.